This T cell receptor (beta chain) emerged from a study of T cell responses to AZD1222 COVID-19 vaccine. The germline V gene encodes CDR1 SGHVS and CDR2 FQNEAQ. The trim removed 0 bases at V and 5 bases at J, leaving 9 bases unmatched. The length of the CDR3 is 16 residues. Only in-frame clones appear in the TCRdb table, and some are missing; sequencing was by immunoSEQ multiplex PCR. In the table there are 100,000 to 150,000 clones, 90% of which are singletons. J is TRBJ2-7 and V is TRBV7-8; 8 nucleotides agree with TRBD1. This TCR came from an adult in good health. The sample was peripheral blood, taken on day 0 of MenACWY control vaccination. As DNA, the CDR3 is TGTGCCAGCAGCTTAGCGGTGAGACAGGGGTATGACGAGCAGTACTTC. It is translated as CASSLAVRQGYDEQYF.